The 25 T cell receptor beta chains listed next were all sequenced from one sample in a study of blood T cell repertoires in COVID-19. Data came from immunoSEQ multiplex PCR; TCRdb stores just in-frame clones and leaves some out. The sample lists approximately 63,000 clones; 65% to 85% were seen once. The sample taken for sequencing was peripheral blood. All receptors come from a woman in her 70s with acute or convalescent COVID-19.

The rearrangement links TRBV14 to TRBJ2-7, with 9 bases matching TRBD2. Germline V lookup: CDR1 SGHDN, CDR2 FVKESK. Unmatched junction bases numbered 6, after V lost 0 bases and J lost 0 bases. The CDR3 has 17 residues. The DNA of the CDR3 is TGTGCCAGCAGCCAAGATCCTTCGCGGGGGGGCTCCTACGAGCAGTACTTC. Amino acids: CASSQDPSRGGSYEQYF.

This chain joins TRBV5-8 and TRBJ2-4; the D gene is possibly TRBD1 (7 bases). Germline CDR1 SGHTS, CDR2 YDEGEE. Trimming removed 0 bases from V and 8 bases from J, with 12 bases in between. This CDR3 is built from 14 residues. The DNA for the CDR3 is TGTGCCAGCAGCTTGGGACAGGGACTGGACATTCAGTACTTC. It yields the protein CASSLGQGLDIQYF.

This clone was seen more than once but under ten times. This chain connects TRBV4-2 to TRBJ2-7, with TRBD2 identical over 7 bases. The germline V gene has CDR1 LGHNA and CDR2 YNFKEQ. The junction had 5 bases not matched to a gene; V was cut back by 2 bases and J by 7 bases. The CDR3 sequence is 13 residues long. The CDR3 DNA reads TGTGCCAGCAGCCAATCCCAAGCGGGGGAGCAGTACTTC. Translated: CASSQSQAGEQYF.

The chain uses TRBV5-6 and TRBJ2-4, with D possibly being TRBD2 (7 bases). Germline CDR1 and CDR2: SGHDT and YYEEEE. This CDR3 comprises 15 residues. With 4 bases removed from V and 5 bases from J, the gap between germline ends came to 16 bases. The chain's CDR3 is CASSPAGAGENIQYF. CDR3 bases: TGTGCCAGCAGCCCGGCGGGGGCTGGGGAAAACATTCAGTACTTC.

The chain joins TRBV7-8 to TRBJ1-2; the D is unclear. This CDR3 region has 13 residues. CDR1 and CDR2 (germline): SGHVS, FQNEAQ. The germline V and J ends were trimmed by 3 bases and 2 bases, with 7 bases remaining between them. CDR3 nucleotides: TGTGCCAGCAGCTTTACCGGGAACTATGGCTACACCTTC. It is translated as CASSFTGNYGYTF.

V is TRBV9 and J is TRBJ1-4; no clear D gene. Germline loops: CDR1 SGDLS, CDR2 YYNGEE. This CDR3 has 17 residues. V was pared by 1 base and J by 8 bases, with 21 bases between. CDR3 coding DNA: TGTGCCAGCAGCGTAAGGCCGGACGGCGGGAACTCCGAAAAACTGTTTTTT. Encoded protein: CASSVRPDGGNSEKLFF.

The CDR3 is CASSLLGTGYNEQFF. CDR3 DNA: TGTGCCAGCAGCTTATTGGGGACAGGGTACAATGAGCAGTTCTTC. The chain uses TRBV7-2 and TRBJ2-1; 9 bases line up with TRBD1. This CDR3 comprises 15 residues. V lost 2 bases and J lost 4; bases outside the gene matches: 3. Germline V gene sequence: CDR1 SGHTA, CDR2 FQGNSA.

This chain links TRBV18 with TRBJ2-7, with TRBD2 matching over 11 bases. V trimming: 6 bases; J trimming: 2 bases; junction bases outside the gene matches: 6. Germline CDR1 KGHSH, CDR2 LQKENI. CDR3 size: 15 residues. In nucleotides, the CDR3 is TGTGCCAGCTCGGGAGGACTAGCGGGCACCTACGAGCAGTACTTC. Its protein is CASSGGLAGTYEQYF.

With regard to this clone: Germline and junction disagree at one end, which may indicate a read error. V and J are TRBV6-6 and TRBJ2-7, with 8 positions matching TRBD1. This CDR3 is 16 amino acids long. Germline CDR1 MNHNY, CDR2 SVGAGI (reference sequence). CDR3 sequence: CASSYISRQGLALHLF. Written as DNA, the CDR3 is TGTGCCAGCAGTTATATAAGCCGACAGGGGCTAGCCCTCCACCTCTTC.

By sample fraction, this clone is medium-sized. J is TRBJ2-1 and V is TRBV24-1, with TRBD1 matching 9 bases. V was pared by 4 bases and J by 3 bases, with 6 bases of the junction left unmatched. CDR3 length: 16 amino acids. The germline CDR1 and CDR2 sequences are KGHDR and SFDVKD. Here the CDR3 DNA reads TGTGCCACCAGTGAAGTCTGGACAGGGGACTACAATGAGCAGTTCTTC. This encodes CATSEVWTGDYNEQFF.

Turning to this clone: The sample contains more than one DNA sequence encoding this CDR3. The V call is TRBV5-1, the J call TRBJ2-7; a possible D gene is TRBD1 (5 bases). Trimming took off 1 base at V and 1 base at J, with 6 bases between the two ends. Germline lookup yields CDR1 SGHRS and CDR2 YFSETQ. The CDR3 has 13 residues. The CDR3 DNA sequence: TGCGCCAGCAGCTTGACAGGTTCCTACGAGCAGTACTTC. Protein sequence: CASSLTGSYEQYF.

The chain links TRBV14 to TRBJ2-3, with 7 bases matching TRBD2. Germline CDR1 SGHDN, CDR2 FVKESK. After removal of 6 bases from V and 4 bases from J, the junction contained 7 bases not matched to a gene. The CDR3 runs 14 residues. CDR3 bases: TGTGCCAGCAGTCGCGGGGGTCTGGCAGATACGCAGTATTTT. This sequence encodes CASSRGGLADTQYF.

V usage is TRBV3-1 (or the pseudogene TRBV3-2) and J usage is TRBJ2-2; a weak D match, TRBD2 (6 bases). Trimming pared 1 base from V and 7 bases from J, leaving 7 bases between. This CDR3 contains 13 residues. CDR1 and CDR2 from the germline V gene are LGHDT and YNNKEL (reference sequence). In nucleotides, the CDR3 is TGTGCCAGCAGCCAAGTCGGGAGCGGGGAGCTGTTTTTT. Protein product: CASSQVGSGELFF.

This clone occurred many times. The chain employs TRBV25-1 and TRBJ2-2; 8 bases are a match to TRBD2. J was trimmed by 3 bases and V by 5 bases; bases with no gene match: 5. The CDR3 consists of 15 residues. Germline assignment: CDR1 MGHDK and CDR2 SYGVNS. CDR3 DNA sequence: TGTGCCAGCAGTCCTCCAGCGGGGGACACCGGGGAGCTGTTTTTT. Its translation is CASSPPAGDTGELFF.

The rearrangement uses TRBV7-9 and TRBJ1-1, with 10 bases fitting TRBD1. Germline V gene sequence: CDR1 SEHNR, CDR2 FQNEAQ (reference sequence). This CDR3 spans 16 amino acids. V was pared by 1 base and J by 6 bases, with 8 bases of the junction left unmatched. For the CDR3, the DNA is TGTGCCAGCAGCTTAGATCAGGGACAGGGGAAGCCTGAAGCTTTCTTT. This encodes CASSLDQGQGKPEAFF.

This sequence joins TRBV4-1 and TRBJ2-7, with 7 nucleotides matching TRBD1. The J segment lost 1 base and the V segment lost 1 base, leaving 1 base of the junction unmatched. CDR1 and CDR2 (germline): MGHRA, YSYEKL. This CDR3 has 14 residues. The CDR3 loop is CASSQGQGSYEQYF. As DNA, the CDR3 is TGCGCCAGCAGCCAAGGACAGGGATCCTACGAGCAGTACTTC.

The chain couples TRBV7-2 to TRBJ2-1, with D possibly TRBD2 on 7 matching bases. Trimming stripped 5 bases from V and 5 bases from J, with 19 bases between. Looked up from germline, CDR1 is SGHTA and CDR2 is FQGNSA. The CDR3 runs 16 residues. CDR3 in DNA: TGTGCCAGCAGCGTAGTCGGCGGGGGCCTCAACAATGAGCAGTTCTTC. It codes for CASSVVGGGLNNEQFF.

The gene calls are TRBV6-2 or TRBV6-3 and TRBJ2-7; unclear D gene. Germline values: CDR1 MNHEY, CDR2 SVGEGT. Trimming pared 5 bases from V and 3 bases from J, leaving 11 bases between. The CDR3 consists of 13 residues. The DNA of the CDR3 is TGTGCCAGCAGTCACCAAAAACTCTACGAGCAGTACTTC. Protein sequence: CASSHQKLYEQYF.

The chain uses TRBV27 and TRBJ1-4; no reliable D call. CDR3 length equals 13 residues. Germline CDR1 reads MNHEY; CDR2 reads SMNVEV (reference sequence). Trimming shortened V by 9 bases and J by 8 bases, and 16 bases separated the two germline ends. The CDR3: CASSVRVGEKLFF. In nucleotides, the CDR3 is TGTGCCAGTTCGGTGAGGGTAGGGGAAAAACTGTTTTTT.

This chain connects TRBV2 to TRBJ2-3; 10 bases line up with TRBD2. Germline values: CDR1 SNHLY, CDR2 FYNNEI. The CDR3 runs 15 residues. The V gene end was trimmed by 6 bases and the J gene end by 1 base; junction bases not matched to a gene: 4. The CDR3 is CASRGTSAGTDTQYF. The CDR3 DNA follows: TGTGCCAGCAGAGGGACTAGCGCTGGCACAGATACGCAGTATTTT.

The chain couples TRBV6-2 or TRBV6-3 to TRBJ2-3, with 7 bases lining up with TRBD2. Trimming took 4 bases from V and 5 from J; bases not matched to a gene: 6. The CDR3 spans 14 residues. The V gene's germline CDR1 is MNHEY and CDR2 SVGEGT. The CDR3 region has the DNA TGTGCCAGCAGTTCCGGCGGGGGTGAAGATACGCAGTATTTT. Its translation is CASSSGGGEDTQYF.

V is TRBV9 and J is TRBJ2-1, with D tentatively TRBD2 (7 bases). Trimming shortened V by 0 bases and J by 9 bases, and 10 bases separated the two germline ends. In germline, CDR1 is SGDLS, CDR2 YYNGEE. The CDR3 extends over 13 amino acids. The CDR3: CASSVEGGTEQFF. The CDR3, as DNA: TGTGCCAGCAGCGTAGAGGGGGGGACTGAGCAGTTCTTC.

The rearrangement links TRBV11-3 to TRBJ2-3; possibly TRBD1 for D (5 bases). Germline assignment: CDR1 SGHNT and CDR2 YENEEA. Trimming stripped 4 bases from V and 6 bases from J, with 5 bases between. The CDR3 loop spans 11 amino acids. The DNA for the CDR3 is TGTGCCAGCAGCTACAGGGATACGCAGTATTTT. Protein sequence: CASSYRDTQYF. Full variable domain (outside the CDR3, taken from reference TRBV11-3 and TRBJ2-3): EAGVVQSPRYKIIEKKQPVAFWCNPISGHNTLYWYLQNLGQGPELLIRYENEEAVDDSQLPKDRFSAERLKGVDSTLKIQPAELGDSAVYLCASSYRDTQYFGPGTRLTVL.

The genes are TRBV27 and TRBJ1-4; D is unclear. This CDR3 comprises 14 residues. Trimming cost V 8 bases and J 0 bases, with 10 bases left between them. Germline V gene lookup returns CDR1 MNHEY and CDR2 SMNVEV (reference sequence). The CDR3 spells CASGSDATNEKLFF. CDR3 bases: TGTGCCAGCGGTTCAGATGCAACTAATGAAAAACTGTTTTTT.

A few counts support this clone. The V gene is TRBV7-9, the J gene TRBJ1-2; D gene ambiguous. The CDR3 is 13 residues long. Germline V gene data show CDR1 as SEHNR and CDR2 as FQNEAQ (reference sequence). With 2 bases removed from V and 7 bases from J, the gap between germline ends came to 11 bases. In DNA form, the CDR3 reads TGTGCCAGCAGCTTAAGGCAGGAAGGTGGCTACACCTTC. This sequence encodes CASSLRQEGGYTF.